The 18 T cell receptor beta chains below come from one sample, sequenced in a study of breast tumors, draining lymph nodes, adjacent tissues. TCRdb itself ran the multiplex PCR reads through MiXCR, one entry per CDR3 protein. The data show roughly 8,000 distinct CDR3 sequences, nearly 75% seen once. Sequences were obtained from tumor-adjacent breast tissue. These receptors were obtained from a female donor with breast cancer. Some clones in this sample may be carry-over from other donors' samples.

This chain joins TRBV15 and TRBJ2-3, with 10 bases that match TRBD2. Trimming took 8 bases from V and 1 from J; bases not matched to a gene: 3. CDR1 and CDR2 from the germline V gene are LNHNV and YYDKDF (reference sequence). There are 14 residues in the CDR3. CDR3 in amino acids: CATAGTSGTDTQYF. Written as DNA, the CDR3 is TGTGCCACCGCCGGGACTAGCGGCACAGATACGCAGTATTTT.

V is TRBV6-4 and J is TRBJ2-1; perhaps D is TRBD1 or TRBD2 (6 bases each). The V gene's germline CDR1 is MRHNA and CDR2 SNTAGT. V lost 4 bases, J lost 9 bases, and 16 bases lay in between. The CDR3 loop spans 14 amino acids. In nucleotides, the CDR3 is TGTGCCAGCAGTGTATTAGCGGAGGGGGGTGAGCAGTTCTTC. It translates to CASSVLAEGGEQFF.

The CDR3 sequence is CSARLDRVYEQYF. The CDR3 nucleotides read TGCAGTGCTAGACTCGACAGGGTCTACGAGCAGTACTTC. V and J are TRBV20-1 and TRBJ2-7; 7 bases are a match to TRBD1. Germline V gene sequence: CDR1 DFQATT, CDR2 SNEGSKA (reference sequence). The CDR3 is 13 amino acids. With V trimmed by 2 bases and J by 3 bases, 4 bases remained unmatched.

The chain has TRBV11-3 and TRBJ2-1; possible D gene TRBD1, 6 bases. The CDR3 is made up of 14 amino acids. CDR1 is SGHNT and CDR2 is YENEEA in the germline V gene. V lost 2 bases to trimming and J lost 10 bases, with 15 bases between them. The CDR3: CASSLSSQGDEQFF. CDR3 nucleotide sequence: TGTGCCAGCAGCTTAAGCTCACAGGGAGACGAGCAGTTCTTC. Based on the CDR3 plus reference TRBV11-3 and TRBJ2-1, the full variable domain is EAGVVQSPRYKIIEKKQPVAFWCNPISGHNTLYWYLQNLGQGPELLIRYENEEAVDDSQLPKDRFSAERLKGVDSTLKIQPAELGDSAVYLCASSLSSQGDEQFFGPGTRLTVL.

The V and J genes are TRBV20-1 and TRBJ1-4; no reliable D call. This CDR3 is 12 amino acids long. With 1 base removed from V and 7 bases from J, the gap between germline ends came to 7 bases. Germline CDR1 reads DFQATT; CDR2 reads SNEGSKA (reference sequence). CDR3 sequence (DNA): TGCAGTGCTAGAGGGAAGGGTGAAAAACTGTTTTTT. Translating it yields CSARGKGEKLFF.

This clonotype turned up a few times. The chain employs TRBV5-1 and TRBJ2-3; TRBD2 agrees at 11 bases. The V segment lost 1 base and the J segment 5 bases; nucleotides outside the gene matches: 3. Germline V gene data show CDR1 as SGHRS and CDR2 as YFSETQ. The CDR3 has 15 amino acids. This CDR3 is CASSLTSGRQDTQYF. For the CDR3, the DNA is TGCGCCAGCAGCTTGACTAGCGGGAGACAAGATACGCAGTATTTT.

The rearrangement joins TRBV30 to TRBJ2-7, with 8 nucleotides matching TRBD1. V lost 4 bases and J lost 2; bases outside the gene matches: 7. CDR1 GTSNPN and CDR2 SVGIG come from the germline V gene (reference sequence). The CDR3 has 14 residues. The CDR3 loop reads CAWTRTGTAYEQYF. The CDR3 DNA is TGTGCCTGGACCCGGACAGGGACAGCCTACGAGCAGTACTTC.

CDR3 nucleotide sequence: TGTGCCAGCAGCTTAGTGGCAGGGGTGGGCTATGGCTACACCTTC. Translated: CASSLVAGVGYGYTF. This chain joins TRBV7-2 and TRBJ1-2; weak D call: TRBD1 (6 bases). The CDR3 runs to 15 residues. The V gene's germline CDR1 is SGHTA and CDR2 FQGNSA. V was shortened by 1 base and J by 4 bases, with 13 bases between the two germline ends.

The gene calls are TRBV20-1 and TRBJ1-4; no definite D call. The CDR3 has 12 amino acids. V lost 0 bases, J lost 7 bases, and 6 bases lay in between. Germline CDR1 is DFQATT and CDR2 is SNEGSKA (reference sequence). CDR3 amino acids: CSARDLSEKLFF. The CDR3 region has the DNA TGCAGTGCTAGAGATTTAAGTGAAAAACTGTTTTTT.

The chain employs TRBV20-1 and TRBJ2-3; TRBD2 matches at 7 bases. J lost 8 bases, V lost 3 bases, and 11 bases had no gene match. The CDR3 has 14 residues. Looked up from germline, CDR1 is DFQATT and CDR2 is SNEGSKA (reference sequence). The CDR3 loop is CSARVGRGGGTQYF. The CDR3 nucleotides are TGCAGTGCTAGGGTTGGGAGGGGAGGTGGTACGCAGTATTTT.

Judged by abundance, this clonotype is medium-sized. This chain links TRBV12-5 with TRBJ2-3; 9 bases are shared with TRBD1. Per germline, CDR1 LGHNT and CDR2 FRNRAP. Trimming took 7 bases from V and 4 from J; bases not matched to a gene: 9. The CDR3 has 15 amino acids. The CDR3 reads CASASGTGIADTQYF. DNA for the CDR3: TGTGCTAGTGCCTCTGGGACAGGGATCGCAGATACGCAGTATTTT.

This clonotype has at least ten counts. The chain recombines TRBV19 with TRBJ2-3, with TRBD2 matching 7 bases. The CDR3 covers 16 residues. V was clipped by 1 base and J by 4 bases; unmatched bases: 8. Germline CDR1 LNHDA, CDR2 SQIVND (reference sequence). DNA for the CDR3: TGTGCCAGTAGTATAGGCTTCGCGGGAGCGGCAGATACGCAGTATTTT. Its translation: CASSIGFAGAADTQYF.

This clonotype is categorized as medium-sized. The chain couples TRBV12-3 or TRBV12-4 to TRBJ2-1, with 7 bases that match TRBD1. The trim removed 5 bases at V and 5 bases at J, leaving 12 bases unmatched. The CDR3 sequence is 16 residues long. This CDR3 reads CASSKRRTGENNEQFF. In nucleotides, the CDR3 is TGTGCCAGCAGTAAGAGACGGACAGGAGAAAACAATGAGCAGTTCTTC.

The chain links TRBV20-1 to TRBJ2-5; 14 bases align to TRBD2. The length of the CDR3 is 18 residues. The ends lost 4 bases at V and 2 bases at J; junction bases unmatched: 12. Germline values: CDR1 DFQATT, CDR2 SNEGSKA (reference sequence). The CDR3 is CSATLRLAGGLWQETQYF. Here the CDR3 DNA reads TGCAGTGCTACGTTAAGACTAGCGGGGGGGTTGTGGCAAGAGACCCAGTACTTC.

The chain joins TRBV6-1 to TRBJ2-3; D not certain. The CDR3 contains 14 residues. V lost 8 bases to trimming and J lost 2 bases, with 14 bases between them. CDR1 and CDR2 from the germline V gene are MNHNS and SASEGT. CDR3 sequence reads: CASLESPNTDTQYF. CDR3 bases: TGTGCCAGCCTCGAGAGCCCGAACACAGATACGCAGTATTTT.

The chain carries TRBV9 and TRBJ1-3; possible D gene TRBD1, 5 bases. The CDR3 spans 14 residues. Germline CDR1 and CDR2: SGDLS and YYNGEE. V shed 0 bases and J shed 7 bases, with 11 bases lying between them. The CDR3 DNA reads TGTGCCAGCAGCGTAGGTTCGGGGCAGAACACCATATATTTT. Encoded protein: CASSVGSGQNTIYF.

This sequence joins TRBV20-1 and TRBJ2-7; 10 bases align to TRBD1. The CDR3 runs 17 residues. The germline V gene has CDR1 DFQATT and CDR2 SNEGSKA (reference sequence). Germline trimming cut 0 bases from V and 4 bases from J; bases unmatched to any gene: 12. The CDR3 coding sequence is TGCAGTGCTAGAGAGAGTGGGGGGACAGGGGATTTGTACGAGCAGTACTTC. Its translation: CSARESGGTGDLYEQYF.

This sequence joins TRBV12-3 or TRBV12-4 and TRBJ2-7, with D possibly matching TRBD1 (5 bases). The CDR3 is 13 residues long. Trimming took off 6 bases at V and 0 bases at J, with 9 bases between the two ends. The CDR3 sequence is CASRSGHSYEQYF. The DNA of the CDR3 is TGTGCCAGCAGATCCGGACACTCCTACGAGCAGTACTTC.